The 9 T cell receptor beta chains given below trace back to one sample, sequenced in a study of tumor-infiltrating lymphocytes in primary liver carcinoma. Priming with a constant-region primer yielded TCR beta cDNA from roughly 500 ng total RNA. Slightly modified ARM-PCR served as the procedure for the TCR beta libraries. These libraries came from three rounds of nested multiplex PCR. The study ran its first two PCR rounds for roughly 9 cycles each, using TRBV1-TRBV30 forward primers and a C-beta reverse primer. TCRdb reprocessed the multiplex PCR reads via MiXCR and lists one record per CDR3 protein. The sample lists around 70,000 distinct CDR3 sequences; over 60% were seen once. Total RNA and DNA came together from around 20-30 mg of bulk tissue without cell sorting. The sequenced sample consisted of liver tumor tissue from sampling region 4. Sample subset: tumor region T4, right-lateral pole. These receptors all stem from a man in his forties with primary liver carcinoma and hepatitis B virus infection.

This clonotype was recorded a few times. A much larger clone lies a single base off, so this may be a read error. CDR3 coding DNA: TGTGCCATCAGTGACGAGAATCAGCCCCAGCATTTT. This encodes CAISDENQPQHF. The chain has TRBV10-3 and TRBJ1-5; D is unresolved. The V gene's germline CDR1 is ENHRY and CDR2 SYGVKD. The V end lost 3 bases, the J end lost 4 bases, and 4 bases lay between the germline ends. The CDR3 spans 12 residues.

The J gene is TRBJ1-1, the V gene TRBV6-5, with D possibly matching TRBD1 (5 bases). The CDR3 is 15 amino acids. CDR1 and CDR2 (germline): MNHEY, SVGAGI. V gave up 4 bases and J gave up 3 bases, with 15 bases separating them. This chain's CDR3 is CASSSSSGQDTEAFF. The CDR3 nucleotides read TGTGCCAGCAGTTCCTCCTCTGGACAAGACACTGAAGCTTTCTTT.

This chain links TRBV11-2 with TRBJ2-2, with no clear D. Germline V gene sequence: CDR1 SGHAT, CDR2 FQNNGV. V shed 7 bases and J shed 1 base, with 19 bases lying between them. The CDR3 covers 17 residues. The CDR3 here is CASIPMARAWNTGELFF. CDR3 DNA sequence: TGTGCCAGCATCCCGATGGCAAGGGCATGGAACACCGGGGAGCTGTTTTTT.

This clonotype has at least ten counts. The chain employs TRBV6-6 and TRBJ2-7; D is undetermined. This CDR3 is built from 10 residues. V was pared by 6 bases and J by 3 bases, with 3 bases between. Germline V gene data show CDR1 as MNHNY and CDR2 as SVGAGI (reference sequence). DNA of the CDR3: TGTGCCAGCAGGGGCTACGAGCAGTACTTC. Protein: CASRGYEQYF.

Points on this clonotype: Being one base from a much bigger clone, this may be a read error. Here the CDR3 DNA reads TGCGCCAGCAGCCCAACCGGGACAGGGAGCTCTGGAGACACCATATATTTT. Its protein product is CASSPTGTGSSGDTIYF. The V and J genes are TRBV5-1 and TRBJ1-3, with 9 bases aligning to TRBD1. Germline V gives CDR1 SGHRS, CDR2 YFSETQ. The CDR3 length is 17 residues. Complete variable domain (other parts from reference TRBV5-1 and TRBJ1-3): KAGVTQTPRYLIKTRGQQVTLSCSPISGHRSVSWYQQTPGQGLQFLFEYFSETQRNKGNFPGRFSGRQFSNSRSEMNVSTLELGDSALYLCASSPTGTGSSGDTIYFGEGSWLTVV.

On this clonotype itself: A much more abundant neighbour one base away suggests this may be a read error. The chain carries TRBV10-3 and TRBJ2-5; tentatively, D is TRBD2 (5 bases). The germline CDR1 and CDR2 sequences are ENHRY and SYGVKD. V shed 3 bases and J shed 4 bases, with 15 bases lying between them. This CDR3 is built from 15 residues. CDR3 DNA: TGTGCCATCAGTGACCGGGCATCCGAGGGAGAGACCCAGTACTTC. Its translation: CAISDRASEGETQYF.

This clonotype appeared many times. The V call is TRBV12-3 or TRBV12-4, the J call TRBJ2-7; 7 bases are shared with TRBD1. V lost 5 bases and J lost 5; bases outside the gene matches: 9. The CDR3 totals 14 residues. CDR3 region: CASSIYRGQDEQYF. CDR3 DNA sequence: TGTGCCAGCAGTATTTACAGGGGTCAGGACGAGCAGTACTTC.

This clonotype was observed a handful of times. V gene TRBV9 combines with J gene TRBJ2-2; TRBD1 aligns across 12 bases. V shed 2 bases and J 7 bases; nucleotides not matched to a gene: 9. CDR3 length equals 17 residues. CDR1 and CDR2 from the germline V gene are SGDLS and YYNGEE. The CDR3 region is CASSVDRDRGLNGELFF. The CDR3 coding sequence is TGTGCCAGCAGCGTGGACCGGGACAGGGGGCTTAACGGGGAGCTGTTTTTT.

V and J are TRBV21-1 and TRBJ1-5. TRBV21-1 is recorded as a pseudogene. This CDR3 is built from 14 residues. In DNA form, the CDR3 reads TGTGCCAGCAGCCGACGTGTTGGCAATCAGCCCCAGCATTTT. As protein: CASSRRVGNQPQHF.